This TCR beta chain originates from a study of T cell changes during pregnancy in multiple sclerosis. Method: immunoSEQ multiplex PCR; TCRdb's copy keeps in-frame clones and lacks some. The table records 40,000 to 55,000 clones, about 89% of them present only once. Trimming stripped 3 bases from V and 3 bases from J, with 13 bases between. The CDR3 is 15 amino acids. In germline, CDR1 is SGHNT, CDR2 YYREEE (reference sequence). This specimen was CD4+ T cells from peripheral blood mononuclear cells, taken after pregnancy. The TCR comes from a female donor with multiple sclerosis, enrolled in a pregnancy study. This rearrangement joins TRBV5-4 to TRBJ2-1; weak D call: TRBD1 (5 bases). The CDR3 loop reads CASSSTAQDYNEQFF. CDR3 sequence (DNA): TGTGCCAGCAGCTCGACAGCGCAGGACTACAATGAGCAGTTCTTC. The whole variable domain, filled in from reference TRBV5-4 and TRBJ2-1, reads ETGVTQSPTHLIKTRGQQVTLRCSSQSGHNTVSWYQQALGQGPQFIFQYYREEENGRGNFPPRFSGLQFPNYSSELNVNALELDDSALYLCASSSTAQDYNEQFFGPGTRLTVL.